This TCR beta chain is from a study of T cell changes during pregnancy in multiple sclerosis (dated by TCRdb to the late 2010s). Broadly, across the study: Changes in the T cell repertoire over the course of pregnancy were examined in this study in women with multiple sclerosis.

The library was prepared using the immunoSEQ multiplex PCR assay. TCRdb took over this immuneACCESS table, retaining in-frame rearrangements with V and J assigned. Such tables are incomplete; in checked studies, under half of the missing clones stem from an unresolved V gene, and the remainder is unexplained. The sample yields some 56,000 clones; 92% were counted once. The ten largest account for roughly 2.7% of the sample. Concerning this clone itself: Its antigen is not yet known. No much larger clone is present one base from it, and per-base qualities are unavailable.

From cysteine to phenylalanine, the CDR3 is 14 amino acids long. Kept here is only the CDR3 DNA, which spans 42 bases and is read in frame from base 1. After removal of 4 bases from V and 2 bases from J, the junction retains 3 bases not matched to a gene. CDR1 LNHDA and CDR2 SQIVND are derived from the germline V gene (reference sequence). The sequencing used peripheral blood, collected in the third trimester of pregnancy. The sequence joins TRBV19 to TRBJ2-5; the junction holds 8 bases that match TRBD1. This receptor was obtained from a female donor in good health, enrolled as a control in a pregnancy study. In nucleotide form, the sequence is TGTGCCAGTAGTAAAAGGGACAGGCAAGAGACCCAGTACTTC. Translated, it gives CASSKRDRQETQYF.